This note documents a single TCR beta chain sequence. Its antigen is unknown. TCRB immunosequencing input was five hundred nanograms of biopsy DNA per sample. Produced via immunoSEQ multiplex PCR; TCRdb's table is partial and in-frame only. The profile shows a few thousand clones, roughly three quarters of them singletons. Germline V gene data show CDR1 as SGHAT and CDR2 as FQDESV (reference sequence). The CDR3 totals 17 residues. The germline V and J ends were trimmed by 5 bases and 0 bases, with 14 bases remaining between them. The data were obtained in a study of T cell repertoires in ileal Crohn's disease. Across the study: Every patient was operated on for stricturing (around 61%) or penetrating (around 40%) complications.

Study outcomes and limitations: Mucosal expansions were suggested to be mainly CD8 T cells.

The receptor's source is an adult with Crohn's disease. The chain recombines TRBV11-1 with TRBJ2-6; possible D gene TRBD2, 6 bases. The sample comprised ileal tissue. For the CDR3, the DNA is TGTGCCAGCAGCCCGGGACTTTATGACTCTGGGGCCAACGTCCTGACTTTC. This sequence encodes CASSPGLYDSGANVLTF.